This T cell receptor beta chain was identified during a study of Ad26.COV2.S vaccination and SARS-CoV-2 variants. Whole-study context: Ad26.COV2.S given intramuscularly, once or twice 56 days apart. Findings and limits, study-wide: Similar non-spike TCR breadth was seen in vaccine and placebo recipients.

Turning to this clone: Its antigen is unknown.

Profiling relied on immunoSEQ multiplex PCR, and the TCRdb table lists in-frame clones only, not all of them. Here the sample spans some 370,000 clones, about 83% being singletons. Stated treatment: around 19 received Ad26.COV2.S at low or high dose, single or two shots; roughly five received placebo; per-sample allocation not given. Sampling was performed 63 days after the first vaccine or placebo injection. This vaccine is an Ad26 vector that expresses the Wuhan-strain SARS-CoV-2 spike. The V end was cut by 2 bases, the J end by 1 base, with 4 bases between. This CDR3 has 12 amino acids. Germline loops: CDR1 SQVTM, CDR2 ANQGSEA.

This receptor was obtained from a person aged 18-65 years who received the Ad26.COV2.S COVID-19 vaccine or a placebo. The source was peripheral blood, collected in a trial of Ad26.COV2.S vaccine versus placebo. This sequence joins TRBV29-1 and TRBJ2-3; D is ambiguous. CDR3 protein: CSVERGTDTQYF. CDR3 in DNA: TGCAGCGTTGAAAGGGGCACAGATACGCAGTATTTT.